The 20 T cell receptor beta chains below were found in one sample sequenced in a study of T-cell reconstitution after alpha-beta-depleted transplantation in children. A TCRbeta library incorporating unique molecular identifiers was prepared. TCRdb reprocessed the PCR reads with MiXCR, giving one entry per CDR3 protein. Seen here are 70,000 to 95,000 distinct CDR3 sequences, roughly an eighth observed once, and the top ten hold approximately 15%. The sequencing used PBMCs from the stem cell graft donor, collected from the stem cell graft. Source of these receptors: a human donor who donated a stem cell graft to a child with inherited bone marrow failure.

This clonotype was seen repeatedly, ten times or more. The chain combines TRBV29-1 with TRBJ2-4, with D maybe TRBD1 (5 bases). Germline CDR1 is SQVTM and CDR2 is ANQGSEA. The germline V and J ends were trimmed by 6 bases and 0 bases, with 9 bases remaining between them. The CDR3 is 13 residues long. CDR3 amino acids: CSVIGEAKNIQYF. In nucleotides, the CDR3 is TGCAGCGTGATAGGGGAAGCCAAAAACATTCAGTACTTC.

There are many counts of this clonotype. The chain combines TRBV20-1 with TRBJ1-6; the D is unclear. V lost 3 bases and J lost 7, with 10 bases in between. The germline CDR1 and CDR2 sequences are DFQATT and SNEGSKA (reference sequence). This CDR3 comprises 13 residues. The CDR3 loop reads CSASLMRNSPLHF. CDR3 coding DNA: TGCAGTGCTAGTCTTATGAGGAATTCACCCCTCCACTTT.

There are many counts of this clonotype. V usage is TRBV5-1 and J usage is TRBJ2-6; 10 nucleotides line up with TRBD1. The CDR3 covers 18 residues. Germline lookup yields CDR1 SGHRS and CDR2 YFSETQ. V trimming: 4 bases; J trimming: 0 bases; junction bases outside the gene matches: 7. The CDR3 here is CASSTGDRGYSGANVLTF. The CDR3 DNA sequence: TGCGCCAGCAGCACAGGGGACAGGGGATACTCTGGGGCCAACGTCCTGACTTTC.

The genes are TRBV5-4 and TRBJ2-7; no definite D call. The V and J ends lost 0 bases and 3 bases respectively, with 4 bases between them. Germline assignment: CDR1 SGHNT and CDR2 YYREEE (reference sequence). This CDR3 is 12 amino acids long. CDR3 in DNA: TGTGCCAGCAGCTTGGAAAACTACGAGCAGTACTTC. Translation gives CASSLENYEQYF.

This clonotype has ten or more counts. The chain employs TRBV7-2 and TRBJ2-1; possibly TRBD2 for D (6 bases). Per germline, CDR1 SGHTA and CDR2 FQGNSA. The V end lost 2 bases, the J end lost 15 bases, and 20 bases lay between the germline ends. This CDR3 comprises 14 residues. Here the CDR3 DNA reads TGTGCCAGCAGCTTAAGGGAGGACCTCAAGCTCTGGTTCTTC. Encoded protein: CASSLREDLKLWFF. Based on the CDR3 plus reference TRBV7-2 and TRBJ2-1, the full variable domain is GAGVSQSPSNKVTEKGKDVELRCDPISGHTALYWYRQSLGQGLEFLIYFQGNSAPDKSGLPSDRFSAERTGGSVSTLTIQRTQQEDSAVYLCASSLREDLKLWFFGPGTRLTVL.

This clonotype was found many times. The chain uses TRBV7-7 and TRBJ2-2; D assignment may be TRBD1 or TRBD2 (5 bases each). Per germline, CDR1 SSHAT and CDR2 FNYEAQ (reference sequence). The CDR3 spans 16 residues. Trimming removed 4 bases at V and 0 bases at J, with 12 bases between. CDR3 amino acids: CASSWGTVTNTGELFF. The CDR3 DNA is TGTGCCAGCAGCTGGGGGACGGTTACGAACACCGGGGAGCTGTTTTTT.

This chain joins TRBV20-1 and TRBJ1-1; D not resolved. Germline V gene lookup returns CDR1 DFQATT and CDR2 SNEGSKA (reference sequence). The CDR3 is 11 amino acids. V lost 5 bases and J lost 3, with 7 bases in between. The DNA of the CDR3 is TGCAGTGCTGGTGGGGACACTGAAGCTTTCTTT. Protein: CSAGGDTEAFF.

There are many counts of this clonotype. The genes are TRBV5-1 and TRBJ2-2; TRBD1 agrees at 8 bases. There are 16 residues in the CDR3. Germline V CDR1 and CDR2: SGHRS, YFSETQ. V lost 4 bases and J lost 3; bases outside the gene matches: 8. The CDR3 sequence: CASSPPLDRDTGELFF. For the CDR3, the DNA is TGCGCCAGCAGCCCCCCCCTGGACAGGGACACCGGGGAGCTGTTTTTT.

As concerns this clonotype: Being one base from a much bigger clone, this may be a read error. The chain couples TRBV7-8 to TRBJ2-3, with unresolved D. The CDR3 totals 12 residues. Trimming pared 7 bases from V and 5 bases from J, leaving 10 bases between. Per germline, CDR1 SGHVS and CDR2 FQNEAQ. The CDR3: CASTDPGDTQYF. CDR3 coding DNA: TGTGCCAGCACCGACCCAGGAGATACGCAGTATTTT.

This clonotype was detected ten times or more. This chain joins TRBV5-1 and TRBJ2-2, with 8 bases fitting TRBD1. Looked up from germline, CDR1 is SGHRS and CDR2 is YFSETQ. The CDR3 length is 16 residues. The V and J ends lost 1 base and 4 bases, in that order; junction bases with no gene match: 6. Here the CDR3 DNA reads TGCGCCAGCAGCTTGACCCGACAGGGGCGCACCGGGGAGCTGTTTTTT. It specifies CASSLTRQGRTGELFF.

This clonotype showed up many times. This chain connects TRBV7-2 to TRBJ2-7; 8 positions match TRBD2. CDR1 and CDR2 (germline): SGHTA, FQGNSA. CDR3 length: 14 amino acids. V lost 4 bases and J lost 3; bases outside the gene matches: 5. CDR3 bases: TGTGCCAGCAGCTCTACTAGCGGCCACTACGAGCAGTACTTC. As protein: CASSSTSGHYEQYF.

This chain joins TRBV7-6 and TRBJ2-2; D is uncertain. CDR3 size: 12 residues. CDR1 is SGHVS, CDR2 FNYEAQ, per germline. Between the trimmed V and J ends, which lost 5 bases and 6 bases, there was a span of 7 bases. CDR3 sequence reads: CASSHMAGELFF. For the CDR3, the DNA is TGTGCCAGCAGCCATATGGCCGGGGAGCTGTTTTTT.

The chain has TRBV12-3 or TRBV12-4 and TRBJ2-7, with D maybe TRBD1 (6 bases). This CDR3 comprises 14 residues. V lost 4 bases and J lost 3, with 13 bases in between. CDR3 residues: CASSSRGIYYEQYF. As DNA, the CDR3 is TGTGCCAGCAGTTCCAGGGGAATCTACTACGAGCAGTACTTC.

This clonotype was counted a few times. The V gene is TRBV30, the J gene TRBJ2-1; TRBD2 matches at 7 bases. V lost 4 bases and J lost 4; bases outside the gene matches: 13. The CDR3 sequence is 16 residues long. Germline V gene sequence: CDR1 GTSNPN, CDR2 SVGIG (reference sequence). The CDR3 DNA reads as TGTGCCTGGACCCCCGGGGGGATGATGACATACAATGAGCAGTTCTTC. Translating it yields CAWTPGGMMTYNEQFF.

This clonotype was observed at least ten times. The V gene is TRBV4-2, the J gene TRBJ2-3; 12 bases agree with TRBD2. The CDR3 is 15 amino acids. Unmatched junction bases numbered 6, after V lost 4 bases and J lost 7 bases. CDR1 is LGHNA and CDR2 is YNFKEQ in the germline V gene. CDR3 bases: TGTGCCAGCAGCCCGACTAGCGGGGGAGATCATACGCAGTATTTT. Translating it yields CASSPTSGGDHTQYF.

At least ten counts were recorded for this clonotype. The chain couples TRBV20-1 to TRBJ2-2, with D possibly being TRBD2 (6 bases). Trimming took off 4 bases at V and 5 bases at J, with 11 bases between the two ends. From germline, CDR1 is DFQATT and CDR2 SNEGSKA (reference sequence). The CDR3 consists of 13 residues. The chain's CDR3 is CSAKRAGTGELFF. The CDR3 bases are TGCAGTGCTAAGCGGGCCGGGACCGGGGAGCTGTTTTTT.

This clonotype was picked up many times. J is TRBJ2-7 and V is TRBV7-2; the D gene is possibly TRBD2 (6 bases). Germline V CDR1 and CDR2: SGHTA, FQGNSA. V lost 5 bases and J 2 bases, leaving 10 bases between the germline ends. The CDR3 runs to 13 residues. The chain's CDR3 is CASSPGVAYEQYF. CDR3 in DNA: TGTGCCAGCAGCCCGGGAGTGGCCTACGAGCAGTACTTC.

This clonotype was detected many times. The CDR3 region is CSASLIAGPGTDTQYF. Here the CDR3 DNA reads TGCAGTGCTAGCCTTATCGCGGGCCCCGGCACAGATACGCAGTATTTT. The V gene is TRBV20-1, the J gene TRBJ2-3, with a weak D call TRBD2 (5 bases). V shed 3 bases and J shed 1 base, with 17 bases lying between them. CDR1 and CDR2 from the germline V gene are DFQATT and SNEGSKA (reference sequence). The CDR3 loop spans 16 amino acids.

This clonotype was seen many times. The chain recombines TRBV6-5 with TRBJ1-5; D is perhaps TRBD1 (5 bases). The CDR3 length is 13 residues. Germline V gene sequence: CDR1 MNHEY, CDR2 SVGAGI. Trimming removed 2 bases from V and 7 bases from J, with 9 bases in between. CDR3 sequence: CASSYGGNQPQHF. DNA of the CDR3: TGTGCCAGCAGTTACGGGGGAAACCAGCCCCAGCATTTT.

This clonotype was observed at least ten times. The chain employs TRBV7-2 and TRBJ2-2, with D maybe TRBD1 (6 bases). There are 16 residues in the CDR3. Looked up from germline, CDR1 is SGHTA and CDR2 is FQGNSA. V gave up 1 base and J gave up 0 bases, with 9 bases separating them. This CDR3 reads CASSLVAGANTGELFF. CDR3 nucleotides: TGTGCCAGCAGCTTAGTGGCAGGGGCGAACACCGGGGAGCTGTTTTTT. Drawing the rest from reference TRBV7-2 and TRBJ2-2, the complete variable domain is GAGVSQSPSNKVTEKGKDVELRCDPISGHTALYWYRQSLGQGLEFLIYFQGNSAPDKSGLPSDRFSAERTGGSVSTLTIQRTQQEDSAVYLCASSLVAGANTGELFFGEGSRLTVL.